This TCR beta chain was found in a study of cytomegalovirus exposure and HLA in healthy donors. Looking at the study overall: The roughly 120 million unique TCR beta sequences, from roughly 180 million T cells, were found by an earlier analysis.

Comment on this clone: Its antigen is not known.

V shed 0 bases and J shed 0 bases, with 12 bases lying between them. Germline CDR1 reads MNHEY; CDR2 reads SVGAGI. This CDR3 is 16 amino acids long. Study-level results: At a 0.05 false discovery rate, a later analysis found 15,000 to 20,000 TCR beta sequences to be associated with HLA alleles.

In the PCR, 60 Vbeta and 13 Jbeta primers were used. TCRdb's table, derived via immunoSEQ multiplex PCR, lists solely in-frame clones and lacks some. Here the sample spans around 53,000 clones, around four fifths being singletons. The sequence came from a man younger than 40 in good health and CMV-seronegative. Source material: PBMCs. The genes are TRBV6-5 and TRBJ2-7, with TRBD1 as a possible D gene (5 bases). The CDR3 DNA is TGTGCCAGCAGTTACTCGAAGTCCAGGGACTCCTACGAGCAGTACTTC. It yields the protein CASSYSKSRDSYEQYF.